What follows describes a single T cell receptor (beta chain). Its target is not known. As for time point: pretreatment peripheral blood. Enrolled patients showed locally advanced or metastatic urothelial carcinoma. In germline, CDR1 is SNHLY, CDR2 FYNNEI. The CDR3 extends over 14 amino acids. V was clipped by 4 bases and J by 4 bases, with 13 bases between them. The data belong to a study of PD-L1 blockade in urothelial cancer. About the research overall: Blood-derived samples held a median 141,255 T cells.

Notes on the study in general: Tumor-linked clones in blood grew more by 3 weeks in durable-benefit patients.

Profiled with immunoSEQ multiplex PCR; TCRdb holds only in-frame clones, not every one. The sample records 130,000 or so clones, approximately 88% being singletons. V gene TRBV2 combines with J gene TRBJ2-5; D might be TRBD1 (6 bases). This clonotype was sampled from a man between 45 and 60 years old with urothelial cancer. Material: PBMCs, obtained around atezolizumab (anti-PD-L1) treatment. The CDR3 coding sequence is TGTGCCAGCAGTGTGAACAGGGTGGGAGAGACCCAGTACTTC. It translates to CASSVNRVGETQYF.